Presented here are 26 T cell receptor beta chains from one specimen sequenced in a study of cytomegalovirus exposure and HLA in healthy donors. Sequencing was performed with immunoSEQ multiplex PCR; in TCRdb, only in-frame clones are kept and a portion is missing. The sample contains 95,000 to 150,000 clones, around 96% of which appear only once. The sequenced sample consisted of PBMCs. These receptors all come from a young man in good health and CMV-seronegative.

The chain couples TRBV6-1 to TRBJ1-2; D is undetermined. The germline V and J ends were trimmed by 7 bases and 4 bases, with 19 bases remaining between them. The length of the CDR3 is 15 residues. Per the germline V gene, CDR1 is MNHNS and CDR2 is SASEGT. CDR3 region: CASNHYWPTGYGYTF. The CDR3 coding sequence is TGTGCCAGCAACCATTATTGGCCGACGGGCTATGGCTACACCTTC.

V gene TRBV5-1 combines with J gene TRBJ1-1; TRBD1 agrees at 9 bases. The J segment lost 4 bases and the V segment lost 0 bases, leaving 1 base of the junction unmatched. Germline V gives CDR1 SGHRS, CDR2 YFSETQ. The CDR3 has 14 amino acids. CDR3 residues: CASSLEGQGTEAFF. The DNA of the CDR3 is TGCGCCAGCAGCTTGGAGGGACAGGGCACTGAAGCTTTCTTT. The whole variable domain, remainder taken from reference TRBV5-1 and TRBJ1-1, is KAGVTQTPRYLIKTRGQQVTLSCSPISGHRSVSWYQQTPGQGLQFLFEYFSETQRNKGNFPGRFSGRQFSNSRSEMNVSTLELGDSALYLCASSLEGQGTEAFFGQGTRLTVV.

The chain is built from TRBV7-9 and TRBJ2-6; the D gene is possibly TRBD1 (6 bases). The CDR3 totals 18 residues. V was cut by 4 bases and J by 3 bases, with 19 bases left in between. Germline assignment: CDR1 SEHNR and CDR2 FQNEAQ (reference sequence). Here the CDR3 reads CASSYTGTKGFGANVLTF. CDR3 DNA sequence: TGTGCCAGCAGCTACACCGGGACAAAAGGGTTTGGGGCCAACGTCCTGACTTTC.

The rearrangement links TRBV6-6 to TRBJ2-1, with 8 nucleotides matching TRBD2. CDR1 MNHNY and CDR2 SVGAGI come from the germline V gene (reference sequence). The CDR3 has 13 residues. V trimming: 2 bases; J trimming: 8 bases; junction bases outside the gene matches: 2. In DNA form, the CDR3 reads TGTGCCAGCAGTTACCGGGGGGGCGATGAGCAGTTCTTC. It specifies CASSYRGGDEQFF.

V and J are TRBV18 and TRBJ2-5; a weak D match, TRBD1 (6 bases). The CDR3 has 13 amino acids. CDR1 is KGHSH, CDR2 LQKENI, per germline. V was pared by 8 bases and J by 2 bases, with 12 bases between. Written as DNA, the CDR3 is TGTGCCAGCCCTTCGACAGGACAAGAGACCCAGTACTTC. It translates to CASPSTGQETQYF.

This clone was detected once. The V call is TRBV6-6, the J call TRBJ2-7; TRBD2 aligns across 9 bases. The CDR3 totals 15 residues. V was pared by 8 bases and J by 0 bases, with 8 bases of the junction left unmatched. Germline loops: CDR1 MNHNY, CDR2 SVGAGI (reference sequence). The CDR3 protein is CASFDWTSDSYEQYF. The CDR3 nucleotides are TGTGCCAGCTTCGATTGGACTAGCGACTCCTACGAGCAGTACTTC.

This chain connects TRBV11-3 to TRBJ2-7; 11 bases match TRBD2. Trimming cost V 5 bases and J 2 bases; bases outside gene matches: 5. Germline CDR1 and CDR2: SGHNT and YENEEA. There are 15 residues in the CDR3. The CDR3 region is CASSQGLAGTYEQYF. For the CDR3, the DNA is TGTGCCAGCAGCCAAGGACTAGCGGGCACCTACGAGCAGTACTTC.

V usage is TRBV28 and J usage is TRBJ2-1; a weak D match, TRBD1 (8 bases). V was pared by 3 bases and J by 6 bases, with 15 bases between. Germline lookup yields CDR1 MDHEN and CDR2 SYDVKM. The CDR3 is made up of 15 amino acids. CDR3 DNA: TGTGCCAGCAGTTTCCCACAGGGGGGGATCAATGAGCAGTTCTTC. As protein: CASSFPQGGINEQFF. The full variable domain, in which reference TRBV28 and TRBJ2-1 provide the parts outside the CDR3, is DVKVTQSSRYLVKRTGEKVFLECVQDMDHENMFWYRQDPGLGLRLIYFSYDVKMKEKGDIPEGYSVSREKKERFSLILESASTNQTSMYLCASSFPQGGINEQFFGPGTRLTVL.

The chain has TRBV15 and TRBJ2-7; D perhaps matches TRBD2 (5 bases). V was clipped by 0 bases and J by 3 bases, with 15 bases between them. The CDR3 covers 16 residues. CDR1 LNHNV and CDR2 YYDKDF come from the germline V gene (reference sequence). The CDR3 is CATSRENSQRDYEQYF. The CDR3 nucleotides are TGTGCCACCAGCAGAGAGAACTCCCAGAGGGACTACGAGCAGTACTTC.

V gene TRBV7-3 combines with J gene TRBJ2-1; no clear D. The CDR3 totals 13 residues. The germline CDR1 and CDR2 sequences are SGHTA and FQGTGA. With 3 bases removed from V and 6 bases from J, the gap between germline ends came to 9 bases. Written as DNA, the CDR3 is TGTGCCAGCAGCTTTGCCCGGAGCAATGAGCAGTTCTTC. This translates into CASSFARSNEQFF.

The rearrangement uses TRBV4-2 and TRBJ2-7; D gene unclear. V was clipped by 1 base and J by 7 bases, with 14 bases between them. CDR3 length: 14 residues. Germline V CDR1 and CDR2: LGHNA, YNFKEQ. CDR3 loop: CASSQADTQNEQYF. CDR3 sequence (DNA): TGTGCCAGCAGCCAAGCCGACACCCAGAATGAGCAGTACTTC.

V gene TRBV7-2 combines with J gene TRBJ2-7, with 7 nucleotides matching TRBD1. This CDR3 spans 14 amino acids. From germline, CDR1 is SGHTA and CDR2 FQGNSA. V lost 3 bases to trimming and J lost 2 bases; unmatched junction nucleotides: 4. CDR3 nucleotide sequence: TGTGCCAGCAGCTTGGCAGGGACAGCCTACGAGCAGTACTTC. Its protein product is CASSLAGTAYEQYF.

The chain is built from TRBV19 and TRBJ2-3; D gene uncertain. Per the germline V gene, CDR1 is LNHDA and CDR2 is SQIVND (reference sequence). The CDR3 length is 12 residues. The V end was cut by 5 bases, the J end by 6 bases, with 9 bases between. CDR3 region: CASSPRGDTQYF. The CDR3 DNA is TGTGCCAGTAGTCCCCGCGGCGATACGCAGTATTTT.

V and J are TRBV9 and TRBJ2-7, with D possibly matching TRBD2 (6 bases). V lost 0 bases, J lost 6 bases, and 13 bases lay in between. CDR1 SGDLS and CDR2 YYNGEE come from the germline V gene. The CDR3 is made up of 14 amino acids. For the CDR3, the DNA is TGTGCCAGCAGCGTAGCTACGGGAGCAGGCGAGCAGTACTTC. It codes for CASSVATGAGEQYF.

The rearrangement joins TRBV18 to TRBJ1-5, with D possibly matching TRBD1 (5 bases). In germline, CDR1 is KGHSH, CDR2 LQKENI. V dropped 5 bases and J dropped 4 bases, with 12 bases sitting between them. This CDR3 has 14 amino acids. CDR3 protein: CASSGVQDNQPQHF. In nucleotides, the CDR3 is TGTGCCAGCTCAGGCGTACAGGATAATCAGCCCCAGCATTTT.

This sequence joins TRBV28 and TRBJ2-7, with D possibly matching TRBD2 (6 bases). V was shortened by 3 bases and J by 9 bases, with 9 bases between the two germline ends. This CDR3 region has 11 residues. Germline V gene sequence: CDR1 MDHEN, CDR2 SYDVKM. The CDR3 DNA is TGTGCCAGCAGTTTGGGAGGCGGGCAGTACTTC. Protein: CASSLGGGQYF.

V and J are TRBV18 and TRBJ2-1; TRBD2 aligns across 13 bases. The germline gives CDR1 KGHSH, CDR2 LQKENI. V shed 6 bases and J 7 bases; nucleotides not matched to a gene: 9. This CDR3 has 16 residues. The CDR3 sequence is CASSPGLAGAGNEQFF. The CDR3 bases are TGTGCCAGCTCGCCTGGACTAGCGGGAGCTGGGAATGAGCAGTTCTTC.

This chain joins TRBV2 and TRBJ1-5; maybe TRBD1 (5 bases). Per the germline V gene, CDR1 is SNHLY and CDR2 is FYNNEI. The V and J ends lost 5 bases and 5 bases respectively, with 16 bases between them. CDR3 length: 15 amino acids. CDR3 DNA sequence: TGTGCCAGCAGTCAAAGGCAGGAGGGGTATCAGCCCCAGCATTTT. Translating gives CASSQRQEGYQPQHF.

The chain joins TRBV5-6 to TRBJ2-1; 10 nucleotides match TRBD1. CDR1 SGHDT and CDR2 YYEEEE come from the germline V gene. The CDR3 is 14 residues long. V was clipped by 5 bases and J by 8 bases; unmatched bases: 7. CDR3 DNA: TGTGCCAGCAGTTTAGGACAGGGGGTCTATGAGCAGTTCTTC. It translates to CASSLGQGVYEQFF.

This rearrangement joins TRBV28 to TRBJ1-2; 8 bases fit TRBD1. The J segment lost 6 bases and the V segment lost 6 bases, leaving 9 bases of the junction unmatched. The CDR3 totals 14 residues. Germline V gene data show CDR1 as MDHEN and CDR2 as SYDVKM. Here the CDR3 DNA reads TGTGCCAGCAGCACCCAAGACAGGGGTGATGGCTACACCTTC. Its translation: CASSTQDRGDGYTF.

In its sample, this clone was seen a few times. CDR3 amino acids: CAWGGTSGISETQYF. CDR3 sequence (DNA): TGTGCCTGGGGGGGGACTAGCGGGATTTCGGAGACCCAGTACTTC. This rearrangement joins TRBV30 to TRBJ2-5; TRBD2 matches at 13 bases. Per germline, CDR1 GTSNPN and CDR2 SVGIG (reference sequence). The CDR3 sequence is 15 residues long. The J segment lost 5 bases and the V segment lost 5 bases, leaving 8 bases of the junction unmatched.

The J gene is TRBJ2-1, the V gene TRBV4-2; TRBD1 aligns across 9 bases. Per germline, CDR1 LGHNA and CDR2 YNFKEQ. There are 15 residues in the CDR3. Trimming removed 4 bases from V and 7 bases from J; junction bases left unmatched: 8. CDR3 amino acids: CASSLRTGEANEQFF. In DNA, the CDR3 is TGTGCCAGCAGCCTTAGGACAGGGGAGGCGAATGAGCAGTTCTTC.

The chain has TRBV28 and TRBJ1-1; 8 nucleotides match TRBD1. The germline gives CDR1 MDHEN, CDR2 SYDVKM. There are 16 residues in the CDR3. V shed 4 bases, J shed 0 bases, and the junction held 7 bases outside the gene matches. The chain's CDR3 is CASSSPTGGVNTEAFF. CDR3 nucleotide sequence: TGTGCCAGCAGTTCGCCCACAGGGGGAGTGAACACTGAAGCTTTCTTT.

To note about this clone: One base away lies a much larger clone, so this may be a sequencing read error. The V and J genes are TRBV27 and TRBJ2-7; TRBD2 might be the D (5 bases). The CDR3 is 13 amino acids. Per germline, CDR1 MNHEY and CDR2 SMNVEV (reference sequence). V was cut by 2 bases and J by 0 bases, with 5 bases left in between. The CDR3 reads CASSLEGSYEQYF. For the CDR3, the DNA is TGTGCCAGCAGTTTAGAGGGCTCCTACGAGCAGTACTTC.

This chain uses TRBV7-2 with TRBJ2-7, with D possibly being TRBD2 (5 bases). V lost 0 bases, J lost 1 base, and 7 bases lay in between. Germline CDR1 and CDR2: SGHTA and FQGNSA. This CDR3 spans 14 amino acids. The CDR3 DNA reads TGTGCCAGCAGCTTAGCTGCGGGTTCCTACGAGCAGTACTTC. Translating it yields CASSLAAGSYEQYF. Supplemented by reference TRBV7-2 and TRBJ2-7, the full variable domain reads GAGVSQSPSNKVTEKGKDVELRCDPISGHTALYWYRQSLGQGLEFLIYFQGNSAPDKSGLPSDRFSAERTGGSVSTLTIQRTQQEDSAVYLCASSLAAGSYEQYFGPGTRLTVT.

The CDR3 loop reads CASSLGQGETQYF. In DNA, the CDR3 is TGTGCCAGCAGCTTAGGGCAGGGAGAGACCCAGTACTTC. V gene TRBV7-2 combines with J gene TRBJ2-5, with a possible D match to TRBD1 (5 bases). Between the trimmed V and J ends, which lost 1 base and 4 bases, there was a span of 7 bases. This CDR3 contains 13 residues. In germline, CDR1 is SGHTA, CDR2 FQGNSA.